This TCR beta chain is from a study of Ad26.COV2.S vaccination and SARS-CoV-2 variants. CDR1 MNHEY and CDR2 SMNVEV come from the germline V gene (reference sequence). Trimming took 4 bases from V and 4 from J; bases not matched to a gene: 5. This CDR3 spans 14 amino acids. Noted treatment: 15 to 20 received Ad26.COV2.S at low or high dose, single or two shots; about five received placebo; per-sample allocation not given. After the first vaccine or placebo injection, samples were drawn on day 63. Method: immunoSEQ multiplex PCR; TCRdb's copy keeps in-frame clones and lacks some. Here the sample spans roughly 420,000 clones, approximately 92% being singletons.

The sequencing here drew on peripheral blood, taken in a trial of Ad26.COV2.S vaccine versus placebo. The chain uses TRBV27 and TRBJ1-1, with TRBD1 identical over 8 bases. The sequence derives from a person between 18 and 65 years old who received the Ad26.COV2.S COVID-19 vaccine or a placebo. The CDR3 nucleotides read TGTGCCAGCAGTTCTGGACAGGGTAGCACTGAAGCTTTCTTT. Translation gives CASSSGQGSTEAFF.